This T cell receptor (beta chain) is drawn from a study of chemoradiotherapy in HPV16-positive cancers (dated by TCRdb to the early 2020s). Study-level background: Candidate HPV-specific T-cell clones and common TCR motifs were defined through functional T-cell assays on cells from two HPV16-positive patients. The study asked whether T-cell immunity to the HPV oncoproteins E6 and E7 changes during chemoradiotherapy and whether this immunity affects survival. The candidate HPV-specific TCRs and motifs were subsequently tracked in TCR repertoires obtained from approximately 86 patients with HPV-related cancers.

Repertoires were sampled repeatedly over the course of chemoradiotherapy so that clonal expansion in the tumor microenvironment could be followed. Library preparation was by the immunoSEQ multiplex PCR assay. TCRdb mirrors the immuneACCESS table, restricted to in-frame sequences. Some clones are absent from its copies; in checked studies, under half trace to an unresolved V gene, and the reason for the others is unknown. In all, the sample holds tens of thousands of clones, and approximately 90% of those were seen once. Over 3% of the sample is held by the ten biggest clonotypes. On the study overall, not on this receptor specifically: Only a couple of HPV16-positive patients were used to derive the functional definition of HPV-specific T cells, and the survival association was reported for HPV16-positive patients. Expansion of candidate HPV-specific clones and E7-related TCR motifs was observed in the tumor microenvironment during treatment, whereas no such expansion was observed for non-HPV-specific T cells. Improved recurrence-free survival in HPV16-positive patients was associated with expansion of HPV-responsive T cells during chemoradiotherapy.

Comments on this clone: Its binding antigen is unknown. The input lacks base qualities; no much larger clone sits a single base away.

The sample was blood, taken from a patient who underwent chemoradiotherapy. The TCR originated in a human donor with HPV-associated anogenital cancer.

The DNA reads TGTGCCAGCAGCTTTTATCGTGGCAGGGCCACATCACCCCTCCACTTT. Its translation is CASSFYRGRATSPLHF. The chain employs TRBV5-4 and TRBJ1-6; tentative D gene TRBD1, with 5 bases matching. V was cut back by 2 bases and J by 10 bases, leaving a gap of 19 bases between them. From its cysteine to its phenylalanine, the CDR3 spans 16 amino acids. Here the CDR3 DNA is all that survives: 48 bases in frame from base 1. From the germline V gene (reference sequence), CDR1 is SGHNT and CDR2 is YYREEE.